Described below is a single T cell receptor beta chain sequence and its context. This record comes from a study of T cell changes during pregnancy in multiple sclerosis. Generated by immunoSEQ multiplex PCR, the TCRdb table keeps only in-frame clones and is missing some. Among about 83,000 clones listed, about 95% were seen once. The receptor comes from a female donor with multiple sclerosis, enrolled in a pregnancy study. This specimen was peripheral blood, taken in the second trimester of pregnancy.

The chain's CDR3 is CASSLWPDSYEQYF. In nucleotides, the CDR3 is TGTGCCAGCAGTTTATGGCCTGATTCCTACGAGCAGTACTTC. V usage is TRBV27 and J usage is TRBJ2-7; D gene unclear. Trimming left V 1 base short and J 1 base short, with 8 bases between. This CDR3 is 14 amino acids long. Looked up from germline, CDR1 is MNHEY and CDR2 is SMNVEV (reference sequence).